Each of the 9 T cell receptor beta chains below was sequenced from the same sample in a study of cytomegalovirus exposure and HLA in healthy donors. Profiled with immunoSEQ multiplex PCR; TCRdb holds only in-frame clones, not every one. The sample records 120,000 or so clones, approximately 90% being singletons. The material sequenced was PBMCs. The receptors stem from a young woman in good health and CMV-seronegative.

The rearrangement joins TRBV19 to TRBJ1-6; TRBD1 agrees at 7 bases. V shed 7 bases, J shed 10 bases, and the junction held 7 bases outside the gene matches. Per germline, CDR1 LNHDA and CDR2 SQIVND (reference sequence). This CDR3 comprises 13 residues. The CDR3: CASTDRRQSPLHF. The CDR3 DNA reads TGTGCCAGTACGGACAGGAGACAATCACCCCTCCACTTT.

The chain employs TRBV28 and TRBJ2-1, with TRBD2 identical over 13 bases. Germline CDR1 is MDHEN and CDR2 is SYDVKM. Trimming at V came to 5 bases and at J to 6 bases, leaving 4 bases not matched to a gene. The CDR3 is 15 residues long. The CDR3 nucleotides are TGTGCCAGCAGTCGGACTAGCGGGAGACCCAATGAGCAGTTCTTC. This translates into CASSRTSGRPNEQFF.

The chain employs TRBV7-8 and TRBJ2-3; TRBD2 aligns across 9 bases. The trim removed 5 bases at V and 0 bases at J, leaving 9 bases unmatched. Germline-derived CDR1 and CDR2 are SGHVS and FQNEAQ. The CDR3 consists of 17 residues. The CDR3 here is CASSAHTSGSSTDTQYF. In DNA form, the CDR3 reads TGTGCCAGCAGCGCTCATACTAGCGGGTCTAGCACAGATACGCAGTATTTT.

The chain joins TRBV12-5 to TRBJ1-4; D may be TRBD1 (5 bases). The germline V gene has CDR1 LGHNT and CDR2 FRNRAP. The CDR3 length is 15 residues. The germline V and J ends were trimmed by 3 bases and 0 bases, with 8 bases remaining between them. The DNA for the CDR3 is TGTGCTAGTGGTTTTGGGGGGGCAACTAATGAAAAACTGTTTTTT. Translating gives CASGFGGATNEKLFF.

The rearrangement uses TRBV9 and TRBJ1-4, with unresolved D. Trimming left V 4 bases short and J 3 bases short, with 10 bases between. The CDR3 sequence is 14 residues long. Germline values: CDR1 SGDLS, CDR2 YYNGEE. The CDR3 DNA reads TGTGCCAGCAGCATCGGGGTAGCTAATGAAAAACTGTTTTTT. Translating it yields CASSIGVANEKLFF.

CDR3 sequence reads: CASSLLAGVLQETQYF. CDR3 sequence (DNA): TGTGCCAGCAGCTTGCTAGCGGGAGTACTCCAAGAGACCCAGTACTTC. The chain is built from TRBV7-6 and TRBJ2-5; 10 nucleotides agree with TRBD2. Trimming took 3 bases from V and 1 from J; bases not matched to a gene: 5. Germline V gives CDR1 SGHVS, CDR2 FNYEAQ. The CDR3 totals 16 residues. Filled out from reference TRBV7-6 and TRBJ2-5, the complete variable domain reads GAGVSQSPRYKVTKRGQDVALRCDPISGHVSLYWYRQALGQGPEFLTYFNYEAQQDKSGLPNDRFSAERPEGSISTLTIQRTEQRDSAMYRCASSLLAGVLQETQYFGPGTRLLVL.

The rearrangement joins TRBV28 to TRBJ2-1; possible D gene TRBD1, 5 bases. CDR1 and CDR2 (germline): MDHEN, SYDVKM. The V gene lost 7 bases and the J gene lost 5 bases, with 18 bases spanning the gap. CDR3 length equals 15 residues. This CDR3 reads CASTLGVLADNEQFF. The CDR3 DNA follows: TGTGCCAGCACCCTAGGGGTTCTGGCCGACAATGAGCAGTTCTTC. Full variable domain (missing parts from reference TRBV28 and TRBJ2-1): DVKVTQSSRYLVKRTGEKVFLECVQDMDHENMFWYRQDPGLGLRLIYFSYDVKMKEKGDIPEGYSVSREKKERFSLILESASTNQTSMYLCASTLGVLADNEQFFGPGTRLTVL.

This CDR3 is CASRRNPGQGEAFF. CDR3 DNA: TGTGCCAGCAGACGAAACCCGGGACAAGGGGAAGCTTTCTTT. This chain joins TRBV11-3 and TRBJ1-1, with a tentative D call TRBD1 (6 bases). The CDR3 is 14 amino acids. Germline CDR1 is SGHNT and CDR2 is YENEEA. The ends were cut back, 6 bases at V and 8 bases at J, with 19 bases in the middle. The full variable domain, in which reference TRBV11-3 and TRBJ1-1 provide the parts outside the CDR3, is EAGVVQSPRYKIIEKKQPVAFWCNPISGHNTLYWYLQNLGQGPELLIRYENEEAVDDSQLPKDRFSAERLKGVDSTLKIQPAELGDSAVYLCASRRNPGQGEAFFGQGTRLTVV.

The chain employs TRBV2 and TRBJ1-2; 8 bases fit TRBD1. The germline V gene encodes CDR1 SNHLY and CDR2 FYNNEI. The V segment lost 5 bases and the J segment 6 bases; nucleotides outside the gene matches: 11. This CDR3 comprises 15 residues. This CDR3 reads CASSPRTGSPDGYTF. The CDR3 DNA is TGTGCCAGCAGTCCCCGGACAGGGTCACCGGATGGCTACACCTTC.